Listed below are T cell receptor beta chains from one sample, sequenced in a study of blood T cell repertoires in COVID-19. Clones were sequenced by immunoSEQ multiplex PCR, and TCRdb holds only the in-frame ones, with some missing. This sample has under 450,000 clones, with 75% to 90% found just once. The sequenced sample was peripheral blood. The receptor source for this set is a woman aged 40 to 50 with COVID-19, enrolled during active disease. The conserved cysteine and the conserved F or W are not part of the CDR3 here.

cdr3_aa cdr3_length j_call v_call
ASSQDNRVRYGYT 13 TRBJ1-2 TRBV3-1/TRBV3-2
ASSSGLSTLNTEAF 14 TRBJ1-1 TRBV3-1/TRBV3-2
ASSLGLAGAPGEQF 14 TRBJ2-1 TRBV4-3
ASRHRLAGVYEQF 13 TRBJ2-1 TRBV7-2
ASSQDPGHRLSSYNEQF 17 TRBJ2-1 TRBV14
ASSPGTANYGYT 12 TRBJ1-2 TRBV7-2
ASSPLTGGPQEAF 13 TRBJ1-1 TRBV18
ASSLVGTGDGYT 12 TRBJ1-2 TRBV27
ASSLYMDKANSPLH 14 TRBJ1-6 TRBV5-1
ASSRTLSSYNEQF 13 TRBJ2-1 TRBV6-4
ASSPDRSGEQY 11 TRBJ2-7 TRBV5-1
ASSFSEGPGGAF 12 TRBJ1-1 TRBV7-9
ASSQVGGTEAF 11 TRBJ1-1 TRBV3-1/TRBV3-2
ASSPTGGLNEKLF 13 TRBJ1-4 TRBV7-2
ASSRTVTESTDTQY 14 TRBJ2-3 TRBV4-3
ASSESGQFGNTIY 13 TRBJ1-3 TRBV6-1
ASSLDSGGTEAF 12 TRBJ1-1 TRBV11-3
ASSQRLGGETQY 12 TRBJ2-5 TRBV3-1/TRBV3-2
ASGTGGENTIY 11 TRBJ1-3 TRBV28
ATSRLDSSNQPQH 13 TRBJ1-5 TRBV15
ASSPGQGGETQY 12 TRBJ2-5 TRBV6-5
ATSTMSMVATNEKLF 15 TRBJ1-4 TRBV15
ASSRGNTIY 9 TRBJ1-3 TRBV6-5
ASSGGQGDYGYT 12 TRBJ1-2 TRBV7-9
ASSRSRDSLYGYT 13 TRBJ1-2 TRBV4-1
ASSVYGTGKNIQY 13 TRBJ2-4 TRBV9
SVGGLSPNTEAF 12 TRBJ1-1 TRBV29-1
ASRDRPNSGNTIY 13 TRBJ1-3 TRBV19
ASLKNPQETQY 11 TRBJ2-5 TRBV18
ASSPEGAHSNQPQH 14 TRBJ1-5 TRBV9
ASSSLVLAGNEQF 13 TRBJ2-1 TRBV27